The 16 T cell receptor beta chains presented below share a single source sample, sequenced in a study of cytomegalovirus exposure and HLA in healthy donors. PCR primers comprised 60 Vbeta and 13 Jbeta primers. Method: immunoSEQ multiplex PCR; TCRdb's copy keeps in-frame clones and lacks some. The sample totals over 100,000 clones. Sequenced material: PBMCs. The receptors derive from a man aged 18 to 30 in good health and CMV-seronegative.

V gene TRBV4-3 combines with J gene TRBJ2-2; TRBD1 aligns across 7 bases. The CDR3 has 15 amino acids. CDR1 and CDR2 (germline): LGHNA, YSLEER. V lost 3 bases and J lost 4; bases outside the gene matches: 5. The CDR3 DNA reads as TGCGCCAGCAGCCAGACAGGGATGGGCACCGGGGAGCTGTTTTTT. Translation gives CASSQTGMGTGELFF.

This chain connects TRBV6-5 to TRBJ2-2, with 8 nucleotides matching TRBD1. The CDR3 extends over 15 amino acids. Germline V gene lookup returns CDR1 MNHEY and CDR2 SVGAGI. V shed 6 bases, J shed 6 bases, and the junction held 9 bases outside the gene matches. In DNA, the CDR3 is TGTGCCAGCAGATCCAGGGGGCGCGGGTCCGGGGAGCTGTTTTTT. Protein: CASRSRGRGSGELFF.

V and J are TRBV15 and TRBJ1-5, with D tentatively TRBD1 (5 bases). Looked up from germline, CDR1 is LNHNV and CDR2 is YYDKDF (reference sequence). The V gene lost 7 bases and the J gene lost 5 bases, with 15 bases spanning the gap. The CDR3 loop spans 14 amino acids. The chain's CDR3 is CATTGGETDQPQHF. The CDR3 DNA is TGTGCCACCACCGGGGGGGAGACAGATCAGCCCCAGCATTTT.

This rearrangement joins TRBV7-2 to TRBJ1-2; 8 bases are a match to TRBD1. V was clipped by 2 bases and J by 5 bases; unmatched bases: 7. Germline V gene sequence: CDR1 SGHTA, CDR2 FQGNSA. This CDR3 is 15 amino acids long. CDR3 amino acids: CASSLRTGSDYGYTF. The CDR3 nucleotides read TGTGCCAGCAGCTTACGGACAGGGTCTGATTATGGCTACACCTTC.

The V gene is TRBV4-1, the J gene TRBJ2-5; a weak D match, TRBD2 (7 bases). The CDR3 runs to 14 residues. V was shortened by 7 bases and J by 5 bases, with 17 bases between the two germline ends. CDR1 and CDR2 from the germline V gene are MGHRA and YSYEKL. The CDR3 protein is CASNEPGEGETQYF. In DNA, the CDR3 is TGCGCCAGCAACGAACCAGGGGAGGGGGAGACCCAGTACTTC.

V gene TRBV19 combines with J gene TRBJ1-5, with 9 bases lining up with TRBD1. The germline V gene has CDR1 LNHDA and CDR2 SQIVND (reference sequence). J was trimmed by 7 bases and V by 1 base; bases with no gene match: 5. The length of the CDR3 is 15 residues. DNA for the CDR3: TGTGCCAGTAGTATAGGGGGACAGGGAAGGCAGCCCCAGCATTTT. Residues: CASSIGGQGRQPQHF.

This chain uses TRBV2 with TRBJ1-2; D is perhaps TRBD1 (6 bases). The ends were cut back, 6 bases at V and 2 bases at J, with 10 bases in the middle. This CDR3 spans 13 amino acids. CDR1 and CDR2 from the germline V gene are SNHLY and FYNNEI. The CDR3 bases are TGTGCCAGCAGCGACAGGTTGAACTATGGCTACACCTTC. It specifies CASSDRLNYGYTF. The entire variable domain, with the rest obtained from reference TRBV2 and TRBJ1-2, is as follows: EPEVTQTPSHQVTQMGQEVILRCVPISNHLYFYWYRQILGQKVEFLVSFYNNEISEKSEIFDDQFSVERPDGSNFTLKIRSTKLEDSAMYFCASSDRLNYGYTFGSGTRLTVV.

The chain combines TRBV7-9 with TRBJ2-3; the match to TRBD2 covers 10 bases. After removal of 5 bases from V and 4 bases from J, the junction contained 15 bases not matched to a gene. Germline CDR1 reads SEHNR; CDR2 reads FQNEAQ (reference sequence). The CDR3 consists of 18 residues. CDR3 amino acids: CASSRGSGGANAADTQYF. DNA of the CDR3: TGTGCCAGCAGCCGCGGGAGCGGGGGGGCCAATGCAGCAGATACGCAGTATTTT.

V gene TRBV5-1 combines with J gene TRBJ1-1; no definite D call. Trimming took off 2 bases at V and 4 bases at J, with 9 bases between the two ends. There are 13 residues in the CDR3. Per the germline V gene, CDR1 is SGHRS and CDR2 is YFSETQ. CDR3 region: CASSFKGGTEAFF. The CDR3 nucleotides read TGCGCCAGCAGCTTCAAGGGAGGCACTGAAGCTTTCTTT.

The chain's CDR3 is CASSLTGATGGTQYF. The DNA for the CDR3 is TGTGCCAGCAGCCTGACAGGGGCCACGGGCGGTACGCAGTATTTT. This sequence joins TRBV11-3 and TRBJ2-3; 8 bases match TRBD1. Germline V lookup: CDR1 SGHNT, CDR2 YENEEA. The CDR3 is 15 amino acids. The V and J ends lost 5 bases and 8 bases, in that order; junction bases with no gene match: 12.

This chain connects TRBV6-1 to TRBJ2-1, with 16 bases aligning to TRBD2. The CDR3 has 20 amino acids. Per the germline V gene, CDR1 is MNHNS and CDR2 is SASEGT. Trimming cost V 0 bases and J 2 bases; bases outside gene matches: 7. The CDR3 DNA is TGTGCCAGCAGTGAAGCGGACGGGACTAGCGGGAGGGGGGCCTACAATGAGCAGTTCTTC. Translated: CASSEADGTSGRGAYNEQFF.

V is TRBV7-8 and J is TRBJ2-7, with 11 bases identical to TRBD2. The V gene end was trimmed by 4 bases and the J gene end by 3 bases; junction bases not matched to a gene: 5. CDR1 is SGHVS and CDR2 is FQNEAQ in the germline V gene. There are 15 residues in the CDR3. CDR3 amino acids: CASSSGTSGFYEQYF. CDR3 DNA: TGTGCCAGCAGCTCTGGGACTAGCGGATTCTACGAGCAGTACTTC.

This CDR3 is CASSLGQVNEKLFF. The CDR3 DNA reads as TGTGCCAGCAGTTTGGGACAGGTTAATGAAAAACTGTTTTTT. The chain couples TRBV28 to TRBJ1-4; TRBD1 agrees at 8 bases. Unmatched junction bases numbered 1, after V lost 3 bases and J lost 4 bases. The CDR3 length is 14 residues. Germline-derived CDR1 and CDR2 are MDHEN and SYDVKM. The entire variable domain, with the rest obtained from reference TRBV28 and TRBJ1-4, is as follows: DVKVTQSSRYLVKRTGEKVFLECVQDMDHENMFWYRQDPGLGLRLIYFSYDVKMKEKGDIPEGYSVSREKKERFSLILESASTNQTSMYLCASSLGQVNEKLFFGSGTQLSVL.

The chain is built from TRBV6-1 and TRBJ2-7; 7 nucleotides line up with TRBD1. Trimming removed 4 bases from V and 6 bases from J; junction bases left unmatched: 6. There are 13 residues in the CDR3. Germline V gene lookup returns CDR1 MNHNS and CDR2 SASEGT. The CDR3 DNA is TGTGCCAGCAGTGTTAAGGGGGCGATCGAGCAGTACTTC. Encoded protein: CASSVKGAIEQYF.

The J gene is TRBJ2-3, the V gene TRBV19; D ambiguous. This CDR3 contains 15 residues. V was shortened by 6 bases and J by 4 bases, with 17 bases between the two germline ends. Germline CDR1 reads LNHDA; CDR2 reads SQIVND (reference sequence). The CDR3 region has the DNA TGTGCCAGTAGGGAAGTGAACAGAAGACCAGATACGCAGTATTTT. Translating it yields CASREVNRRPDTQYF. The whole variable domain, remainder taken from reference TRBV19 and TRBJ2-3, is DGGITQSPKYLFRKEGQNVTLSCEQNLNHDAMYWYRQDPGQGLRLIYYSQIVNDFQKGDIAEGYSVSREKKESFPLTVTSAQKNPTAFYLCASREVNRRPDTQYFGPGTRLTVL.

The chain couples TRBV27 to TRBJ1-2, with D possibly being TRBD1 (6 bases). CDR3 length equals 15 residues. From germline, CDR1 is MNHEY and CDR2 SMNVEV (reference sequence). The V and J ends lost 6 bases and 8 bases respectively, with 22 bases between them. The CDR3 is CASSPWGRQVYGYTF. CDR3 sequence (DNA): TGTGCCAGCAGCCCATGGGGAAGACAGGTTTACGGCTACACCTTC.